This T cell receptor beta chain emerged from a study of spatial heterogeneity in lung cancer. This clonotype was observed at least ten times. In germline, CDR1 is MDHEN, CDR2 SYDVKM. CDR3 length equals 14 residues. The ends lost 7 bases at V and 3 bases at J; junction bases unmatched: 6. Time point here: blood at routine non-recurrence follow-up after resection. MiXCR, run by TCRdb on the 5' RACE reads, gives a single entry per CDR3 protein. The sample contains under 25,000 distinct CDR3 sequences, about a tenth of which appear only once. This chain links TRBV28 with TRBJ2-3; 8 bases line up with TRBD2. Sequencing was performed on PBMCs, taken at follow-up. The clonotype comes from a female donor with early-stage non-small cell lung cancer. CDR3 DNA sequence: TGTGCCAGCAAAAGAATAGCGGGGACAGATACGCAGTATTTT. Translation: CASKRIAGTDTQYF.